The 32 T cell receptor beta chains presented below share a single source sample, sequenced in a study of blood T cell repertoires in COVID-19. Profiled with immunoSEQ multiplex PCR; TCRdb holds only in-frame clones, not every one. The sample lists approximately 290,000 clones; 89% were seen once. The specimen sequenced was peripheral blood. These TCRs come from a woman aged 25-40 years with COVID-19, enrolled during active disease.

V usage is TRBV28 and J usage is TRBJ1-2, with a possible D match to TRBD1 (5 bases). Germline CDR1 reads MDHEN; CDR2 reads SYDVKM. V lost 4 bases, J lost 4 bases, and 13 bases lay in between. The CDR3 totals 14 residues. In nucleotides, the CDR3 is TGTGCCAGCAGTTGGGGGGAGCAGGTCTATGGCTACACCTTC. Protein: CASSWGEQVYGYTF.

V usage is TRBV5-6 and J usage is TRBJ1-6; possibly TRBD1 for D (6 bases). CDR1 and CDR2 from the germline V gene are SGHDT and YYEEEE. The ends were cut back, 2 bases at V and 10 bases at J, with 16 bases in the middle. The CDR3 is 15 amino acids. CDR3 DNA sequence: TGTGCCAGCAGCTTTGCATGGCAGGGGAGCTCACCCCTCCACTTT. This codes for CASSFAWQGSSPLHF.

The V and J genes are TRBV6-5 and TRBJ1-3, with a tentative D call TRBD1 (6 bases). CDR1 is MNHEY and CDR2 is SVGAGI in the germline V gene. The CDR3 runs to 14 residues. V was shortened by 7 bases and J by 2 bases, with 12 bases between the two germline ends. The CDR3 sequence is CASTLGGTGNTIYF. CDR3 bases: TGTGCCAGCACTCTAGGGGGTACTGGAAACACCATATATTTT.

This chain uses TRBV19 with TRBJ1-4; perhaps TRBD1 as D (5 bases). CDR3 size: 14 residues. The V end was cut by 7 bases, the J end by 2 bases, with 11 bases between. The germline V gene has CDR1 LNHDA and CDR2 SQIVND (reference sequence). CDR3 amino acids: CASKVTATNEKLFF. CDR3 DNA sequence: TGTGCCAGTAAAGTGACAGCTACTAATGAAAAACTGTTTTTT.

The chain combines TRBV9 with TRBJ2-3, with D perhaps TRBD2 (6 bases). Trimming stripped 2 bases from V and 2 bases from J, with 12 bases between. Germline V lookup: CDR1 SGDLS, CDR2 YYNGEE. CDR3 length equals 15 residues. This CDR3 is CASSVGLFTTDTQYF. For the CDR3, the DNA is TGTGCCAGCAGCGTGGGACTTTTTACCACAGATACGCAGTATTTT.

Here the CDR3 DNA reads TGTGCCACCGGGCTCTATAATTCACCCCTCCACTTT. Protein: CATGLYNSPLHF. The chain couples TRBV15 to TRBJ1-6; D is uncertain. This CDR3 is 12 amino acids long. Germline CDR1 is LNHNV and CDR2 is YYDKDF (reference sequence). The V end was cut by 8 bases, the J end by 3 bases, with 5 bases between.

This clone was found once. The V and J genes are TRBV4-1 and TRBJ1-2; D call uncertain. The ends were cut back, 1 base at V and 8 bases at J, with 11 bases in the middle. CDR3 length: 13 residues. Germline V gene lookup returns CDR1 MGHRA and CDR2 YSYEKL. CDR3 bases: TGCGCCAGCAGCCAAGTAGGTCTCAGGGGCTACACCTTC. Protein: CASSQVGLRGYTF.

The chain is built from TRBV29-1 and TRBJ1-1, with TRBD1 matching over 12 bases. CDR1 and CDR2 (germline): SQVTM, ANQGSEA. The CDR3 has 13 amino acids. The CDR3 sequence: CRGDRGLVSEAFF. The CDR3 DNA reads as TGCAGAGGGGACAGGGGGCTTGTATCTGAAGCTTTCTTT.

As to this clone: This same CDR3 is encoded by further DNA sequences in the sample. The genes are TRBV29-1 and TRBJ2-7; TRBD1 might be the D (6 bases). CDR1 and CDR2 from the germline V gene are SQVTM and ANQGSEA. Trimming stripped 4 bases from V and 2 bases from J, with 9 bases between. The CDR3 length is 12 residues. The CDR3 loop reads CSVGQGTYEQYF. The CDR3 DNA reads TGCAGCGTTGGGCAGGGGACCTACGAGCAGTACTTC.

This clone was picked up a small number of times. The V gene is TRBV7-8, the J gene TRBJ2-3, with TRBD2 matching over 10 bases. The V segment lost 4 bases and the J segment 4 bases; nucleotides outside the gene matches: 11. The germline V gene encodes CDR1 SGHVS and CDR2 FQNEAQ. The CDR3 has 17 residues. The CDR3 sequence is CASSSFSAGGPSDTQYF. CDR3 in DNA: TGTGCCAGCAGCTCTTTCTCAGCGGGGGGGCCGTCAGATACGCAGTATTTT.

This clone was observed a single time. This sample includes further DNA sequences coding for the same CDR3. This rearrangement joins TRBV20-1 to TRBJ2-3; 7 bases agree with TRBD1. CDR3 length: 11 residues. Germline CDR1 and CDR2: DFQATT and SNEGSKA (reference sequence). The junction had 2 bases not matched to a gene; V was cut back by 5 bases and J by 6 bases. Written as DNA, the CDR3 is TGCAGTGCTTCCAGGGGGGATACGCAGTATTTT. Translating it yields CSASRGDTQYF.

V usage is TRBV20-1 and J usage is TRBJ2-3; D gene uncertain. V was cut by 3 bases and J by 4 bases, with 14 bases left in between. CDR1 is DFQATT and CDR2 is SNEGSKA in the germline V gene (reference sequence). This CDR3 is 14 amino acids long. CDR3: CSASFLVRADTQYF. For the CDR3, the DNA is TGCAGTGCTAGTTTCTTGGTCCGGGCAGATACGCAGTATTTT.

This rearrangement joins TRBV24-1 to TRBJ2-3; TRBD1 is a possible D gene (5 bases). V was trimmed by 5 bases and J by 14 bases, leaving 10 bases between them. Germline V gene data show CDR1 as KGHDR and CDR2 as SFDVKD. The CDR3 is 10 amino acids. This CDR3 reads CATSGQRGYF. CDR3 bases: TGTGCCACCAGTGGACAGAGAGGGTATTTT.

The chain uses TRBV3-1 (or the pseudogene TRBV3-2) and TRBJ2-3; D uncertain. V lost 1 base and J 8 bases, leaving 7 bases between the germline ends. Germline V gene data show CDR1 as LGHDT and CDR2 as YNNKEL (reference sequence). The CDR3 contains 12 residues. The CDR3 DNA reads as TGTGCCAGCAGCCAAGTACTCGGTACGCAGTATTTT. This gives the protein CASSQVLGTQYF.

The V call is TRBV29-1, the J call TRBJ2-2; no clear D gene. CDR1 and CDR2 from the germline V gene are SQVTM and ANQGSEA. The V and J ends lost 3 bases and 3 bases respectively, with 8 bases between them. The CDR3 is 13 amino acids. The CDR3 spells CSVEGKYTGELFF. In nucleotides, the CDR3 is TGCAGCGTTGAGGGCAAGTACACCGGGGAGCTGTTTTTT.

The chain employs TRBV4-1 and TRBJ1-2; 8 bases fit TRBD1. Trimming at V came to 3 bases and at J to 4 bases, leaving 7 bases not matched to a gene. Per the germline V gene, CDR1 is MGHRA and CDR2 is YSYEKL. There are 15 residues in the CDR3. The CDR3 protein is CASSHYSGQGYGYTF. The DNA for the CDR3 is TGCGCCAGCAGCCATTACTCTGGACAGGGCTATGGCTACACCTTC.

In its sample, this clone was seen a few times. V and J are TRBV14 and TRBJ1-2, with D possibly matching TRBD1 (6 bases). Germline lookup yields CDR1 SGHDN and CDR2 FVKESK. Trimming cost V 3 bases and J 3 bases, with 14 bases left between them. The CDR3 sequence is 15 residues long. The CDR3 nucleotides are TGTGCCAGCAGCCAGTGGCATCAGGGGCACTATGGCTACACCTTC. It specifies CASSQWHQGHYGYTF.

The rearrangement links TRBV4-1 to TRBJ2-7; possibly TRBD1 for D (5 bases). CDR3 length equals 16 residues. Germline lookup yields CDR1 MGHRA and CDR2 YSYEKL. Trimming took 1 base from V and 4 from J, leaving 17 bases between them. The CDR3 coding sequence is TGCGCCAGCAGCCAAGGGGGCACGGGTTTCGGATACGAGCAGTACTTC. Its translation: CASSQGGTGFGYEQYF.

This chain connects TRBV7-9 to TRBJ2-7; possibly TRBD2 for D (7 bases). The CDR3 has 18 amino acids. V shed 5 bases and J shed 1 base, with 24 bases lying between them. CDR1 is SEHNR, CDR2 FQNEAQ, per germline (reference sequence). CDR3 protein: CASSLPWTEGGNSYEQYF. The CDR3 nucleotides are TGTGCCAGCAGCCTACCCTGGACAGAGGGAGGGAATTCCTACGAGCAGTACTTC.

Of note for this clone: In the same sample, other DNA sequences code for this CDR3. V and J are TRBV27 and TRBJ2-7; tentatively, D is TRBD2 (6 bases). CDR3 length equals 12 residues. In germline, CDR1 is MNHEY, CDR2 SMNVEV (reference sequence). The ends were cut back, 1 base at V and 6 bases at J, with 7 bases in the middle. The CDR3 is CASSLLGGEQYF. DNA for the CDR3: TGTGCCAGCAGTTTATTGGGGGGCGAGCAGTACTTC.

The V and J genes are TRBV27 and TRBJ1-2; 8 bases fit TRBD1. Germline values: CDR1 MNHEY, CDR2 SMNVEV (reference sequence). The ends lost 3 bases at V and 2 bases at J; junction bases unmatched: 5. This CDR3 region has 15 residues. The CDR3 loop reads CASSFGQGRNYGYTF. The DNA of the CDR3 is TGTGCCAGCAGTTTCGGACAGGGAAGGAACTATGGCTACACCTTC.

CDR3 DNA sequence: TGTGCCAGCTCAACGCCGGGACAGATAAATGAAAAACTGTTTTTT. Amino acids: CASSTPGQINEKLFF. This rearrangement joins TRBV18 to TRBJ1-4; 7 nucleotides align to TRBD1. Looked up from germline, CDR1 is KGHSH and CDR2 is LQKENI. The CDR3 length is 15 residues. Losses at the gene ends were 5 bases for V and 5 bases for J; bases not matched to a gene: 8.

J is TRBJ1-6 and V is TRBV19; 9 nucleotides align to TRBD1. Germline V lookup: CDR1 LNHDA, CDR2 SQIVND (reference sequence). CDR3 length: 16 amino acids. Trimming cost V 3 bases and J 4 bases; bases outside gene matches: 4. This chain's CDR3 is CASSIRDRVYNSPLHF. As DNA, the CDR3 is TGTGCCAGTAGTATTCGGGACAGGGTTTATAATTCACCCCTCCACTTT.

This clone was seen just once. This chain connects TRBV4-1 to TRBJ1-1; weak D call: TRBD1 (6 bases). Trimming removed 1 base at V and 5 bases at J, with 20 bases between. There are 17 residues in the CDR3. Germline V CDR1 and CDR2: MGHRA, YSYEKL. CDR3 nucleotides: TGCGCCAGCAGCCAAGCCCCCGGGACACGGGGCGGGACTGAAGCTTTCTTT. This sequence encodes CASSQAPGTRGGTEAFF.

The chain carries TRBV4-1 and TRBJ1-1, with 7 nucleotides matching TRBD1. This CDR3 contains 19 residues. The J segment lost 1 base and the V segment lost 4 bases, leaving 18 bases of the junction unmatched. The V gene's germline CDR1 is MGHRA and CDR2 YSYEKL. The CDR3 DNA is TGCGCCAGCAGCCCATCGGGGAACGACAGGGTGAGTTGGAACACTGAAGCTTTCTTT. Translating it yields CASSPSGNDRVSWNTEAFF.

This clone was seen many times. The chain combines TRBV25-1 with TRBJ2-7; TRBD1 aligns across 9 bases. Germline CDR1 reads MGHDK; CDR2 reads SYGVNS. The CDR3 spans 15 residues. V was pared by 5 bases and J by 2 bases, with 7 bases of the junction left unmatched. CDR3 bases: TGTGCCAGCAGTCTCGGGACAGGGCGGACCTACGAGCAGTACTTC. Translation: CASSLGTGRTYEQYF.

This clone was recorded once. The chain has TRBV7-9 and TRBJ2-3, with TRBD2 matching over 7 bases. CDR3 length: 15 amino acids. CDR1 is SEHNR, CDR2 FQNEAQ, per germline (reference sequence). V was clipped by 5 bases and J by 1 base; unmatched bases: 6. CDR3 in amino acids: CASSLTSWGTDTQYF. CDR3 bases: TGTGCCAGCAGCCTGACTAGCTGGGGCACAGATACGCAGTATTTT.

V usage is TRBV19 and J usage is TRBJ1-1, with D unclear. V was cut by 1 base and J by 0 bases, with 6 bases left in between. Germline values: CDR1 LNHDA, CDR2 SQIVND (reference sequence). The CDR3 runs to 14 residues. The CDR3 loop reads CASSIASVNTEAFF. CDR3 coding DNA: TGTGCCAGTAGTATAGCGTCTGTGAACACTGAAGCTTTCTTT.

The genes are TRBV19 and TRBJ1-4, with D maybe TRBD1 (5 bases). The ends were cut back, 5 bases at V and 7 bases at J, with 17 bases in the middle. This CDR3 region has 15 residues. Germline V gives CDR1 LNHDA, CDR2 SQIVND (reference sequence). CDR3 region: CASSSKGAGGEKLFF. DNA for the CDR3: TGTGCCAGTAGTTCAAAAGGGGCGGGGGGTGAAAAACTGTTTTTT. Full variable domain (remainder filled in from reference TRBV19 and TRBJ1-4): DGGITQSPKYLFRKEGQNVTLSCEQNLNHDAMYWYRQDPGQGLRLIYYSQIVNDFQKGDIAEGYSVSREKKESFPLTVTSAQKNPTAFYLCASSSKGAGGEKLFFGSGTQLSVL.

V usage is TRBV11-2 and J usage is TRBJ1-6; tentatively, D is TRBD1 (6 bases). The CDR3 length is 14 residues. The germline V gene encodes CDR1 SGHAT and CDR2 FQNNGV. Trimming removed 2 bases from V and 9 bases from J, with 11 bases in between. The CDR3 spells CASSLPGGVSPLHF. CDR3 nucleotides: TGTGCCAGCAGCTTACCGGGGGGCGTTTCACCCCTCCACTTT.

For the CDR3, the DNA is TGTGCCAGCAGCAAACCGGGCGACAGCACCTATGGCTACACCTTC. Encoded protein: CASSKPGDSTYGYTF. The chain recombines TRBV21-1 with TRBJ1-2; the table's D call TRBD1 went unverified against the DNA. TRBV21-1 is a pseudogene locus. This CDR3 comprises 15 residues.

The gene calls are TRBV27 and TRBJ2-6; the match to TRBD1 covers 8 bases. Germline V gene sequence: CDR1 MNHEY, CDR2 SMNVEV (reference sequence). The V gene end was trimmed by 6 bases and the J gene end by 2 bases; junction bases not matched to a gene: 3. This CDR3 contains 15 residues. CDR3 residues: CASRETGAGANVLTF. Written as DNA, the CDR3 is TGTGCCAGCAGAGAGACAGGGGCTGGGGCCAACGTCCTGACTTTC. Full variable domain (rest looked up from reference TRBV27 and TRBJ2-6): EAQVTQNPRYLITVTGKKLTVTCSQNMNHEYMSWYRQDPGLGLRQIYYSMNVEVTDKGDVPEGYKVSRKEKRNFPLILESPSPNQTSLYFCASRETGAGANVLTFGAGSRLTVL.